This entry lists 19 T cell receptor beta chains sequenced from one sample in a study of identical twins. TCRdb used MiXCR to reprocess the 5' RACE reads, holding one entry per CDR3 protein. The sample includes hundreds of thousands of distinct CDR3 sequences, around 12% of them seen just once. This same sample was also taken into another study, of yellow fever vaccine responses in identical twins.

Sequencing was done on a sample of CD8+ T cells sorted from blood. These receptors came from a woman between 18 and 30 years old in good health.

This clonotype was found a few times. The chain combines TRBV28 with TRBJ2-7; 10 nucleotides align to TRBD2. This CDR3 is built from 17 residues. V was clipped by 3 bases and J by 6 bases; unmatched bases: 14. Germline-derived CDR1 and CDR2 are MDHEN and SYDVKM. This CDR3 is CASSFPWTSGRLCEQYF. CDR3 nucleotides: TGTGCCAGCAGTTTCCCCTGGACTAGCGGACGCCTCTGCGAGCAGTACTTC.

This clonotype was counted a single time. The chain links TRBV7-6 to TRBJ2-5; D perhaps matches TRBD2 (6 bases). In germline, CDR1 is SGHVS, CDR2 FNYEAQ. The CDR3 sequence is 16 residues long. V was pared by 2 bases and J by 4 bases, with 17 bases between. CDR3 residues: CASSLPRAQEGETQYF. The CDR3 bases are TGTGCCAGCAGCTTACCTCGGGCACAGGAGGGAGAGACCCAGTACTTC.

This clonotype was detected ten times or more. The chain couples TRBV13 to TRBJ2-1; 9 bases are a match to TRBD1. Per the germline V gene, CDR1 is PRHDT and CDR2 is FYEKMQ (reference sequence). The length of the CDR3 is 14 residues. V was pared by 5 bases and J by 7 bases, with 6 bases of the junction left unmatched. The CDR3 sequence is CASSIGTGLNEQFF. The CDR3 DNA sequence: TGTGCCAGCAGCATCGGGACAGGGCTAAATGAGCAGTTCTTC.

This clonotype was counted many times. The chain recombines TRBV7-9 with TRBJ2-7; D not resolved. Trimming took off 3 bases at V and 2 bases at J, with 5 bases between the two ends. The CDR3 sequence is 12 residues long. Germline values: CDR1 SEHNR, CDR2 FQNEAQ (reference sequence). The CDR3 loop reads CASSFDTYEQYF. The CDR3 DNA reads TGTGCCAGCAGCTTCGACACCTACGAGCAGTACTTC.

This clonotype was picked up a small number of times. J is TRBJ2-5 and V is TRBV10-1, with D perhaps TRBD2 (5 bases). The CDR3 has 15 amino acids. V lost 2 bases, J lost 2 bases, and 12 bases lay in between. Germline-derived CDR1 and CDR2 are WNHNN and SYGVQD (reference sequence). CDR3 protein: CASSEGLALQETQYF. Here the CDR3 DNA reads TGCGCCAGCAGTGAGGGGCTAGCCCTACAAGAGACCCAGTACTTC.

This clonotype was observed a few times. The genes are TRBV15 and TRBJ1-5; 9 bases line up with TRBD1. J lost 5 bases, V lost 3 bases, and 2 bases had no gene match. The germline CDR1 and CDR2 sequences are LNHNV and YYDKDF (reference sequence). The CDR3 covers 14 residues. CDR3 loop: CATSSWTGDQPQHF. The DNA of the CDR3 is TGTGCCACCAGCAGCTGGACAGGGGATCAGCCCCAGCATTTT.

This clonotype was seen at least ten times. The gene calls are TRBV4-1 and TRBJ2-7; 8 bases fit TRBD1. The CDR3 totals 16 residues. Per germline, CDR1 MGHRA and CDR2 YSYEKL. V gave up 4 bases and J gave up 3 bases; unmatched junction bases: 11. The CDR3 spells CASSRNTGQVGYEQYF. The CDR3 DNA follows: TGCGCCAGCAGCCGGAATACGGGACAGGTCGGCTACGAGCAGTACTTC.

The table lists this clonotype with a few counts. The chain recombines TRBV28 with TRBJ2-7, with 10 nucleotides matching TRBD2. The trim removed 8 bases at V and 2 bases at J, leaving 3 bases unmatched. The CDR3 totals 13 residues. The V gene's germline CDR1 is MDHEN and CDR2 SYDVKM. CDR3 DNA: TGTGCCAGCCGAGGGACTAGCGCCTACGAGCAGTACTTC. It translates to CASRGTSAYEQYF.

The V and J genes are TRBV6-2 or TRBV6-3 and TRBJ2-7; TRBD2 might be the D (5 bases). Germline lookup yields CDR1 MNHEY and CDR2 SVGEGT. The CDR3 spans 13 residues. V lost 0 bases, J lost 2 bases, and 5 bases lay in between. The CDR3 reads CASSYSTTYEQYV. The CDR3, as DNA: TGTGCCAGCAGTTACTCGACTACCTACGAGCAGTACGTC.

This clonotype showed up just a few times. The chain couples TRBV5-4 to TRBJ2-1; a possible D gene is TRBD2 (6 bases). CDR3 length equals 19 residues. The V gene's germline CDR1 is SGHNT and CDR2 YYREEE (reference sequence). The V end lost 2 bases, the J end lost 0 bases, and 21 bases lay between the germline ends. The CDR3 sequence is CASSFIVRAGRGSYNEQFF. DNA for the CDR3: TGTGCCAGCAGCTTCATTGTGCGTGCGGGAAGGGGCTCCTACAATGAGCAGTTCTTC.

There are a few counts of this clonotype. V is TRBV9 and J is TRBJ2-3; 9 bases map to TRBD2. Trimming cost V 3 bases and J 0 bases; bases outside gene matches: 8. This CDR3 is 17 amino acids long. Germline assignment: CDR1 SGDLS and CDR2 YYNGEE. The CDR3: CASSATPSGISTDTQYF. In nucleotides, the CDR3 is TGTGCCAGCAGCGCCACTCCTAGCGGGATTAGCACAGATACGCAGTATTTT.

The chain employs TRBV5-8 and TRBJ1-1; 10 bases are shared with TRBD1. From germline, CDR1 is SGHTS and CDR2 YDEGEE. V lost 4 bases to trimming and J lost 3 bases; unmatched junction nucleotides: 3. CDR3 length equals 14 residues. The chain's CDR3 is CASSRDRGYTEAFF. DNA for the CDR3: TGTGCCAGCAGCAGGGACAGGGGCTACACTGAAGCTTTCTTT.

This clonotype showed up just a few times. The chain carries TRBV28 and TRBJ2-2, with D perhaps TRBD2 (6 bases). The CDR3 sequence is 15 residues long. The germline gives CDR1 MDHEN, CDR2 SYDVKM. V was trimmed by 6 bases and J by 4 bases, leaving 15 bases between them. CDR3 loop: CASSPIGGLTGELFF. The CDR3 DNA reads as TGTGCCAGCAGCCCAATCGGGGGACTCACCGGGGAGCTGTTTTTT. Complete variable domain (other parts from reference TRBV28 and TRBJ2-2): DVKVTQSSRYLVKRTGEKVFLECVQDMDHENMFWYRQDPGLGLRLIYFSYDVKMKEKGDIPEGYSVSREKKERFSLILESASTNQTSMYLCASSPIGGLTGELFFGEGSRLTVL.

The J gene is TRBJ2-5, the V gene TRBV5-4; the match to TRBD1 covers 7 bases. Germline CDR1 is SGHNT and CDR2 is YYREEE (reference sequence). Trimming took 4 bases from V and 2 from J; bases not matched to a gene: 8. The CDR3 length is 15 residues. The chain's CDR3 is CASSIQRDRQETQYF. CDR3 nucleotide sequence: TGTGCCAGCAGCATACAACGGGACAGACAAGAGACCCAGTACTTC.

The rearrangement uses TRBV3-1 and TRBJ1-5; D possibly corresponds to TRBD1 (5 bases). With 3 bases removed from V and 4 bases from J, the gap between germline ends came to 16 bases. The CDR3 is made up of 16 amino acids. Germline V gene data show CDR1 as LGHDT and CDR2 as YNNKEL (reference sequence). The CDR3: CASSHGQGALNQPQHF. The CDR3 DNA reads as TGTGCCAGCAGCCATGGCCAAGGGGCTTTAAATCAGCCCCAGCATTTT.

The chain carries TRBV29-1 and TRBJ2-1, with D hard to call. Germline assignment: CDR1 SQVTM and CDR2 ANQGSEA. V was cut by 7 bases and J by 9 bases, with 13 bases left in between. The CDR3 is 11 residues long. CDR3 nucleotides: TGCAGCGGGACCGACTTAGGTGAGCAGTTCTTC. Its protein is CSGTDLGEQFF.

This sequence joins TRBV11-2 and TRBJ2-7, with D possibly TRBD1 on 6 matching bases. The CDR3 is made up of 15 amino acids. Per germline, CDR1 SGHAT and CDR2 FQNNGV. Trimming cost V 1 base and J 4 bases, with 14 bases left between them. CDR3 sequence reads: CASSLGDLGGYEQYV. For the CDR3, the DNA is TGTGCCAGCAGCTTAGGGGATCTAGGGGGATACGAGCAGTACGTC.

The chain employs TRBV7-9 and TRBJ2-7; D gene unclear. Trimming removed 5 bases from V and 2 bases from J, with 13 bases in between. The CDR3 spans 14 residues. In germline, CDR1 is SEHNR, CDR2 FQNEAQ (reference sequence). The CDR3 coding sequence is TGTGCCAGCAGCCCCGCGCCCTACCCCTACGAGCAGTACGTC. Translation: CASSPAPYPYEQYV.

V is TRBV14 and J is TRBJ2-2; no clear D. The CDR3 covers 15 residues. V was trimmed by 1 base and J by 6 bases, leaving 12 bases between them. Germline CDR1 and CDR2: SGHDN and FVKESK. In nucleotides, the CDR3 is TGTGCCAGCAGCCAAGTCAAGACCTTTGCCGGGGAGCTGTTTTTT. It encodes CASSQVKTFAGELFF.